Each of the 9 T cell receptor beta chains below was sequenced from the same sample in a study of T cell responses to AZD1222 COVID-19 vaccine (dated by TCRdb to the early 2020s). Receptors were amplified or captured by the immunoSEQ multiplex PCR assay. TCRdb took this table from immuneACCESS and kept in-frame rearrangements with V and J called. Such tables lack part of the clones; where checked against another copy, unresolved V genes explain under half of the gap, and the rest is unexplained. A total of about 180,000 clones appear in this sample, around 88% of them only once. The top ten clones comprise approximately 8% of the sample. What the time point label conveys for this sample: baseline before first vaccination. The sequences come from peripheral blood, collected on day 0 of AZD1222 vaccination. The receptors stem from an adult in good health.

J is TRBJ2-7 and V is TRBV7-9; D gene ambiguous. This CDR3 spans 12 amino acids. The germline V and J ends were trimmed by 5 bases and 4 bases, with 9 bases remaining between them. CDR1 is SEHNR and CDR2 is FQNEAQ in the germline V gene (reference sequence). The CDR3 is CASSSRVYEQYF. CDR3 coding DNA: TGTGCCAGCAGCAGCCGGGTTTACGAGCAGTACTTC.

The chain carries TRBV12-3 or TRBV12-4 and TRBJ2-5; D is ambiguous. V lost 2 bases and J lost 1, with 5 bases in between. There are 13 residues in the CDR3. The CDR3 DNA reads as TGTGCCAGCAGTTTAAACTTCCAAGAGACCCAGTACTTC. Protein sequence: CASSLNFQETQYF.

The chain is built from TRBV9 and TRBJ2-5, with TRBD2 matching over 7 bases. Trimming removed 4 bases from V and 5 bases from J; junction bases left unmatched: 11. CDR3 length: 15 residues. Germline-derived CDR1 and CDR2 are SGDLS and YYNGEE. CDR3 protein: CASSPRGGKGETQYF. The CDR3 DNA sequence: TGTGCCAGCAGCCCCCGCGGGGGTAAGGGGGAGACCCAGTACTTC.

This clone was detected only once. The gene calls are TRBV11-3 and TRBJ2-1; TRBD1 matches 7 bases. The germline V gene has CDR1 SGHNT and CDR2 YENEEA. V was clipped by 1 base and J by 0 bases; unmatched bases: 0. The CDR3 is 15 residues long. The CDR3 loop is CASSLGTGSYNEQFF. The CDR3 nucleotides read TGTGCCAGCAGCTTAGGGACAGGCTCCTACAATGAGCAGTTCTTC.

CDR3 sequence: CASMRGSPNTDTQYF. In nucleotides, the CDR3 is TGTGCCAGCATGAGGGGCTCCCCCAACACAGATACGCAGTATTTT. The V and J genes are TRBV2 and TRBJ2-3, with D tentatively TRBD1 or TRBD2 (5 bases each). The CDR3 covers 15 residues. Germline V gene lookup returns CDR1 SNHLY and CDR2 FYNNEI. V lost 7 bases, J lost 2 bases, and 16 bases lay in between. The whole variable domain, remainder taken from reference TRBV2 and TRBJ2-3, is EPEVTQTPSHQVTQMGQEVILRCVPISNHLYFYWYRQILGQKVEFLVSFYNNEISEKSEIFDDQFSVERPDGSNFTLKIRSTKLEDSAMYFCASMRGSPNTDTQYFGPGTRLTVL.

This chain joins TRBV6-5 and TRBJ2-3, with 7 bases matching TRBD1. Trimming cost V 4 bases and J 2 bases; bases outside gene matches: 9. Germline V gene lookup returns CDR1 MNHEY and CDR2 SVGAGI. CDR3 length: 16 residues. This chain's CDR3 is CASSSGEGQFTDTQYF. Written as DNA, the CDR3 is TGTGCCAGCAGTTCCGGTGAGGGACAGTTCACAGATACGCAGTATTTT.

On this clone itself: This CDR3 is also generated by other DNA sequences in the sample. V usage is TRBV7-2 and J usage is TRBJ1-1, with no clear D. CDR1 and CDR2 from the germline V gene are SGHTA and FQGNSA. The V end lost 1 base, the J end lost 11 bases, and 14 bases lay between the germline ends. This CDR3 is 13 amino acids long. The chain's CDR3 is CASSLGWVGEAFF. Here the CDR3 DNA reads TGTGCCAGCAGCTTAGGTTGGGTCGGGGAGGCTTTCTTT.

J is TRBJ1-4 and V is TRBV2; maybe TRBD1 (5 bases). Germline CDR1 SNHLY, CDR2 FYNNEI. The CDR3 loop spans 14 amino acids. Trimming pared 8 bases from V and 4 bases from J, leaving 14 bases between. CDR3 residues: CASYEGRGNEKLFF. As DNA, the CDR3 is TGTGCCAGCTATGAGGGGCGAGGTAATGAAAAACTGTTTTTT. Variable domain in full (rest from reference TRBV2 and TRBJ1-4): EPEVTQTPSHQVTQMGQEVILRCVPISNHLYFYWYRQILGQKVEFLVSFYNNEISEKSEIFDDQFSVERPDGSNFTLKIRSTKLEDSAMYFCASYEGRGNEKLFFGSGTQLSVL.

The gene calls are TRBV6-5 and TRBJ1-2; a possible D gene is TRBD1 (5 bases). V was trimmed by 6 bases and J by 2 bases, leaving 10 bases between them. The germline V gene encodes CDR1 MNHEY and CDR2 SVGAGI. The CDR3 contains 13 residues. This CDR3 is CASRVDSNYGYTF. The CDR3 DNA sequence: TGTGCCAGCAGGGTCGACAGCAACTATGGCTACACCTTC.